These 14 T cell receptor beta chains share one sample of origin, sequenced in a study of blood T cells in healthy people across ages. Next came a second PCR, run for about 6 to 11 cycles, which used a sample-barcoded 5' primer along with a J-beta primer mix. TCRdb reanalysed the 5' RACE reads using MiXCR and keeps one entry per CDR3 protein. The data show around 1,500,000 distinct CDR3 sequences, with about 30% seen just once and about 8% held by the top ten. Sequenced: blood. These receptor sequences come from a woman under 40 in good health.

The rearrangement links TRBV6-6 to TRBJ2-7, with 10 bases lining up with TRBD1. The J call may be faulty, since TRBJ2-5 better matches the DNA end. CDR3 length equals 16 residues. In germline, CDR1 is MNHNY, CDR2 SVGAGI (reference sequence). The chain's CDR3 is CASSYSGDRGLETQYF. DNA of the CDR3: TGTGCCAGCAGTTACTCCGGAGACAGGGGGCTGGAGACCCAGTACTTC.

This clonotype came up a few times. V and J are TRBV12-3 or TRBV12-4 and TRBJ2-4, with a weak D call TRBD2 (5 bases). TRBJ2-5 matches the DNA end more closely, so the J call is doubtful. The CDR3 has 14 residues. The CDR3 nucleotides read TGTGCCAGCAGTTTATCGGGGAATTGGGAGACCCAGTACTTC. Translation: CASSLSGNWETQYF.

CDR3 region: CASSQYDYGGTQYF. In nucleotides, the CDR3 is TGTGCCAGCAGTCAGTACGACTACGGGGGTACGCAGTATTTT. The rearrangement joins TRBV11-1 to TRBJ2-3, with D possibly being TRBD2 (6 bases). Trimming removed 6 bases at V and 8 bases at J, with 18 bases between. The CDR3 is 14 amino acids. CDR1 SGHAT and CDR2 FQDESV come from the germline V gene (reference sequence).

This chain connects TRBV24-1 to TRBJ2-1; D might be TRBD1 (5 bases). Germline V gene lookup returns CDR1 KGHDR and CDR2 SFDVKD. The length of the CDR3 is 14 residues. V was shortened by 0 bases and J by 7 bases, with 9 bases between the two germline ends. CDR3 nucleotide sequence: TGTGCCACCAGTGATTTGGGGGCGGAGAATGAGCAGTTCTTC. It encodes CATSDLGAENEQFF.

Ten or more counts support this clonotype. The rearrangement uses TRBV9 and TRBJ2-7; D tentatively fits TRBD1 or TRBD2 (5 bases each). Germline V gene lookup returns CDR1 SGDLS and CDR2 YYNGEE. The CDR3 spans 13 residues. V was clipped by 0 bases and J by 6 bases, with 10 bases between them. Here the CDR3 DNA reads TGTGCCAGCAGCGTAGGGGGGTTGGGCGAGCAGTACTTC. Its protein is CASSVGGLGEQYF.

This clonotype has just a few counts. J is TRBJ2-3 and V is TRBV7-2, with D perhaps assigned TRBD1 or TRBD2 (5 bases each). The CDR3 loop spans 14 amino acids. V lost 4 bases to trimming and J lost 7 bases, with 15 bases between them. Germline V lookup: CDR1 SGHTA, CDR2 FQGNSA. As DNA, the CDR3 is TGTGCCAGCAGCTGGCCCCGAGGGGTCCATACGCAGTATTTT. Protein product: CASSWPRGVHTQYF.

The chain employs TRBV5-1 and TRBJ2-5; TRBD1 matches at 11 bases. The DNA matches TRBJ2-7 better at its end, which makes the J call doubtful. This CDR3 is built from 15 residues. CDR1 and CDR2 from the germline V gene are SGHRS and YFSETQ. Written as DNA, the CDR3 is TGCGCCAGCAGCAACCGGGACAGGGGGTATTTCGAGCAGTACTTC. Translating it yields CASSNRDRGYFEQYF.

At least ten counts were recorded for this clonotype. V usage is TRBV20-1 and J usage is TRBJ1-1, with D possibly being TRBD1 (5 bases). Deletions cut 6 bases from V and 4 bases from J, with 15 bases between. The CDR3 runs to 13 residues. Germline V gives CDR1 DFQATT, CDR2 SNEGSKA (reference sequence). CDR3 loop: CSAPEVGGTEAFF. CDR3 DNA: TGCAGTGCCCCAGAGGTTGGGGGCACTGAAGCTTTCTTT.

The table lists this clonotype with many counts. This chain joins TRBV28 and TRBJ2-5, with D maybe TRBD1 (5 bases). Trimming cost V 7 bases and J 0 bases, with 9 bases left between them. This CDR3 spans 13 amino acids. The germline V gene encodes CDR1 MDHEN and CDR2 SYDVKM. The CDR3 DNA reads as TGTGCCAGCATCGACAGAAACCAAGAGACCCAGTACTTC. Protein product: CASIDRNQETQYF.

This clonotype was recorded a few times. This sequence joins TRBV7-2 and TRBJ1-1, with 7 bases fitting TRBD1. Per germline, CDR1 SGHTA and CDR2 FQGNSA. The CDR3 consists of 14 residues. V shed 2 bases, J shed 5 bases, and the junction held 5 bases outside the gene matches. The CDR3 bases are TGTGCCAGCAGCTTACACAGGGGTCGGACTGAAGCTTTCTTT. It specifies CASSLHRGRTEAFF.

The V and J genes are TRBV11-3 and TRBJ2-1; the D gene is possibly TRBD2 (6 bases). CDR3 length: 16 amino acids. Trimming removed 1 base from V and 7 bases from J, with 17 bases in between. The germline V gene has CDR1 SGHNT and CDR2 YENEEA. CDR3 sequence: CASSLGPGRLENEQFF. Here the CDR3 DNA reads TGTGCCAGCAGCTTAGGTCCGGGACGACTAGAGAATGAGCAGTTCTTC.

This chain connects TRBV7-7 to TRBJ2-2; D not resolved. The CDR3 has 13 amino acids. Between the trimmed V and J ends, which lost 7 bases and 1 base, there was a span of 7 bases. The V gene's germline CDR1 is SSHAT and CDR2 FNYEAQ (reference sequence). For the CDR3, the DNA is TGTGCCAGCAACCCCTTGAACACCGGGGAGCTGTTTTTT. Residues: CASNPLNTGELFF.

Ten or more counts support this clonotype. CDR3 coding DNA: TGTGCCATGGGGACAGGGGGCTATGGCTACACCTTC. Amino acids: CAMGTGGYGYTF. This chain connects TRBV19 to TRBJ1-2; 11 bases align to TRBD1. The ends lost 10 bases at V and 4 bases at J; junction bases unmatched: 2. The CDR3 totals 12 residues. Germline V gives CDR1 LNHDA, CDR2 SQIVND (reference sequence).

This chain uses TRBV6-1 with TRBJ1-5; 10 bases are a match to TRBD1. The CDR3 has 17 amino acids. CDR1 is MNHNS, CDR2 SASEGT, per germline. J lost 6 bases, V lost 5 bases, and 13 bases had no gene match. CDR3 DNA sequence: TGTGCCAGCAGTCTTACCGGGACAGGGGAATCAGGTCAGCCCCAGCATTTT. Residues: CASSLTGTGESGQPQHF.